The subject of this entry is one TCR beta chain. The RNA input was about 0.45 to 1 ug, and it was reverse transcribed with random hexamers. Each CDR3 protein is one row after TCRdb ran MiXCR on the immunoSEQ multiplex PCR reads. Here the sample spans about 200,000 distinct CDR3 sequences, about 91% being singletons. The V end was cut by 5 bases, the J end by 1 base, with 8 bases between. Germline lookup yields CDR1 SNHLY and CDR2 FYNNEI. The CDR3 runs to 13 residues. Sequencing targeted TCR beta in T cells from blood (CD8+ and CD4+). Isolation of CD8+ and CD4+ T cells was performed negatively, whereas enrichment of TEMRA cells was done by FACS. This specimen comes from a study of CD8 T cells in Susac syndrome.

The chain couples TRBV2 to TRBJ1-1, with D perhaps TRBD1 (5 bases). The sample was CD4+ T cells from PBMCs. The clonotype was recovered from a human donor with Susac syndrome. The CDR3 protein is CASSQGRNTEAFF. The CDR3 DNA reads TGTGCCAGCAGTCAGGGTCGGAACACTGAAGCTTTCTTT.